This record concerns one T cell receptor (beta chain) sequence. Its antigen is currently not known. Base qualities are not provided; no much larger clone lies one nucleotide away. The cysteine opens and the phenylalanine closes a CDR3 of 14 amino acids. The CDR3 DNA has 42 bases and is translated from base 1. The germline V gene (reference sequence) specifies MNHEY as CDR1 and SMNVEV as CDR2. Trimming removed 5 bases from V and 6 bases from J; the gene matches leave 3 bases unexplained. These data originate in a study of blood T cell repertoires in COVID-19 (dated by TCRdb to 2019 to 2021). Looking at the study overall: Samples from collaborators originated in the United States, Italy and Spain and spanned both the acute and convalescent phases of COVID-19. The material from the prospective study consisted of cDNA or gDNA derived from T cells, B-cell-depleted T cells, or PBMCs. Deeply sampled blood TCRbeta repertoires from subjects exposed to, actively infected with, or recovered from COVID-19 were included in the dataset. The repertoires were released in a freely available public database intended as a resource for research on the immune response to SARS-CoV-2. Samples were obtained from the ongoing ImmuneRACE study (first 160 participants) and from some 1,200 subjects provided by 6 global collaborators. The sample metadata nearly always contained a de-identified subject ID, COVID-19 status, age in years and sex. Where available, HLA class I and class II types were obtained from metadata supplied by the sample provider rather than from assay-based typing. Overall results and qualifications from the work: The quantity of clinical and demographic metadata differed by source and by participant and was supplied without curation.

TCRbeta CDR3 regions were amplified from genomic DNA using the immunoSEQ Assay, a bias-controlled multiplex PCR. In the authors' own workflow: The number of nucleated cells in each sample was estimated from the amplification of reference gene primers within the assay. To quantify the absolute abundance of each unique TCRbeta CDR3 rearrangement, sequence reads were collapsed and filtered. Productive Simpson clonality was computed per sample as the square root of Simpson's diversity index over productive rearrangements. TCRdb obtained this table from immuneACCESS and retained in-frame rearrangements with V and J assigned. These tables miss some clones; where compared with another copy, unresolved V genes account for less than half of the shortfall, and the remainder is unexplained. V, J and clone size reflect that table, while D and trimming were determined from the DNA. A total of 150,000 to 190,000 clones appear in this sample, 85% to 90% of them only once. Jointly, the top ten make up roughly 15% of the sample.

Collaborating institutions collected whole blood in K2EDTA tubes following their own protocols. For TCRbeta analysis, collaborator samples were shipped as frozen whole blood, as isolated PBMCs, or as DNA extracted from either sample type. Sequenced input: peripheral blood. The sequence was collected from a woman aged 35 to 49 with acute or convalescent COVID-19. Recombination linked TRBV27 to TRBJ2-7, and 14 junctional nucleotides match TRBD2. The CDR3: CASSPGLAGGEQYF. The DNA is TGTGCCAGCAGTCCTGGACTAGCGGGAGGCGAGCAGTACTTC.